These 20 T cell receptor beta chains were sequenced from one sample in a study of CD4 T cells in relation to SARS-CoV-2 and coronaviruses. Using immunoSEQ multiplex PCR, the repertoire was profiled, and TCRdb retains in-frame clones only, with some absent. The sample lists roughly 28,000 clones, just under 75% occurring once. Their antigens remain unidentified. Unexposed donor CD4+ T cells date from 2011-2018, before the COVID-19 pandemic. The cells were cultured for roughly 11 days before CD4+ T cells were isolated. Sequencing was performed on CD4+ T cells from PBMCs, cultured in vitro. These receptors came from a human donor in good health.

The chain employs TRBV4-2 and TRBJ2-7, with 14 bases matching TRBD2. This CDR3 has 17 residues. V shed 0 bases, J shed 1 base, and the junction held 2 bases outside the gene matches. Germline V gives CDR1 LGHNA, CDR2 YNFKEQ. The CDR3 region is CASSQDGTSGRSYEQYF. CDR3 nucleotide sequence: TGTGCCAGCAGCCAAGACGGGACTAGCGGGAGATCCTACGAGCAGTACTTC.

The V gene is TRBV7-2, the J gene TRBJ1-5; a weak D match, TRBD1 (5 bases). The germline CDR1 and CDR2 sequences are SGHTA and FQGNSA. CDR3 length: 15 residues. V lost 6 bases and J lost 5, with 17 bases in between. The CDR3 DNA sequence: TGTGCCAGCAGTCTAGGGGCTCCTGGATATCAGCCCCAGCATTTT. Translating gives CASSLGAPGYQPQHF.

This chain connects TRBV3-1 (or the pseudogene TRBV3-2) to TRBJ2-7; 13 bases line up with TRBD2. The germline CDR1 and CDR2 sequences are LGHDT and YNNKEL (reference sequence). Trimming took 1 base from V and 3 from J; bases not matched to a gene: 3. CDR3 size: 16 residues. CDR3 bases: TGTGCCAGCAGCCAAGGACTAGCGGGAGGAAACTACGAGCAGTACTTC. Its translation is CASSQGLAGGNYEQYF.

The J gene is TRBJ2-7, the V gene TRBV19; D unresolved. Trimming took 6 bases from V and 3 from J, leaving 6 bases between them. This CDR3 region has 11 residues. The germline gives CDR1 LNHDA, CDR2 SQIVND (reference sequence). The CDR3 loop reads CASRGFYEQYF. The CDR3 DNA is TGTGCCAGTAGGGGGTTCTACGAGCAGTACTTC.

This rearrangement joins TRBV7-9 to TRBJ2-7, with TRBD2 matching 7 bases. The CDR3 loop spans 13 amino acids. In germline, CDR1 is SEHNR, CDR2 FQNEAQ (reference sequence). The V segment lost 5 bases and the J segment 6 bases; nucleotides outside the gene matches: 7. CDR3 sequence (DNA): TGTGCCAGCAGCGGTGGGGAGGGGCGCGAGCAGTACTTC. This translates into CASSGGEGREQYF.

The V call is TRBV5-1, the J call TRBJ1-1; TRBD1 agrees at 7 bases. The V gene's germline CDR1 is SGHRS and CDR2 YFSETQ. The J segment lost 0 bases and the V segment lost 4 bases, leaving 3 bases of the junction unmatched. The CDR3 has 14 residues. DNA for the CDR3: TGCGCCAGCAGCCTGACAGGGTTGAACACTGAAGCTTTCTTT. Its translation is CASSLTGLNTEAFF. The variable domain in full, with the rest retrieved from reference TRBV5-1 and TRBJ1-1, is KAGVTQTPRYLIKTRGQQVTLSCSPISGHRSVSWYQQTPGQGLQFLFEYFSETQRNKGNFPGRFSGRQFSNSRSEMNVSTLELGDSALYLCASSLTGLNTEAFFGQGTRLTVV.

The chain is built from TRBV25-1 and TRBJ2-1, with D perhaps matching TRBD2 (5 bases). Trimming cost V 5 bases and J 4 bases, with 6 bases left between them. CDR1 MGHDK and CDR2 SYGVNS come from the germline V gene. The CDR3 runs to 12 residues. The CDR3 DNA is TGTGCCAGCAGTCGCGGGTACAATGAGCAGTTCTTC. Amino acids: CASSRGYNEQFF.

V and J are TRBV5-1 and TRBJ2-2, with D possibly being TRBD1 or TRBD2 (5 bases each). Trimming shortened V by 1 base and J by 3 bases, and 13 bases separated the two germline ends. CDR1 SGHRS and CDR2 YFSETQ come from the germline V gene. The CDR3 spans 16 residues. CDR3 amino acids: CASSLSGTTYTGELFF. The CDR3 nucleotides are TGCGCCAGCAGCTTGTCCGGGACCACTTACACCGGGGAGCTGTTTTTT.

The V call is TRBV3-1 (or the pseudogene TRBV3-2), the J call TRBJ2-5, with 14 bases that match TRBD2. With V trimmed by 3 bases and J by 4 bases, 4 bases remained unmatched. The CDR3 is 16 amino acids. Per germline, CDR1 LGHDT and CDR2 YNNKEL (reference sequence). CDR3 coding DNA: TGTGCCAGCAGCCACCGACTAGCGGGGGGGGTAGAGACCCAGTACTTC. It specifies CASSHRLAGGVETQYF.

This chain links TRBV6-6 with TRBJ2-5; 8 bases fit TRBD1. Germline CDR1 MNHNY, CDR2 SVGAGI (reference sequence). The ends lost 2 bases at V and 1 base at J; junction bases unmatched: 6. The length of the CDR3 is 16 residues. The CDR3 nucleotides read TGTGCCAGCAGTTACGGAATGACAGGGGTCCAAGAGACCCAGTACTTC. Its protein product is CASSYGMTGVQETQYF.

The V gene is TRBV6-1, the J gene TRBJ2-3, with 11 bases fitting TRBD2. The trim removed 0 bases at V and 5 bases at J, leaving 4 bases unmatched. Germline CDR1 reads MNHNS; CDR2 reads SASEGT. The CDR3 has 16 amino acids. The CDR3 sequence is CASSEAMGTSGDTQYF. Written as DNA, the CDR3 is TGTGCCAGCAGTGAAGCGATGGGGACTAGCGGAGATACGCAGTATTTT.

The rearrangement uses TRBV6-6 and TRBJ2-1; 9 positions agree with TRBD1. V lost 8 bases to trimming and J lost 2 bases; unmatched junction nucleotides: 1. Per the germline V gene, CDR1 is MNHNY and CDR2 is SVGAGI (reference sequence). The CDR3 is made up of 13 amino acids. CDR3 residues: CASRDRAYNEQFF. CDR3 DNA: TGTGCCAGCCGGGACAGGGCCTACAATGAGCAGTTCTTC.

This clone came up once. The genes are TRBV6-5 and TRBJ2-1; weak D call: TRBD1 (5 bases). The CDR3 spans 14 residues. Trimming removed 5 bases at V and 5 bases at J, with 13 bases between. Germline loops: CDR1 MNHEY, CDR2 SVGAGI. The CDR3 protein is CASSRQRINNEQFF. The CDR3 DNA reads TGTGCCAGCAGTAGACAGAGGATTAACAATGAGCAGTTCTTC.

This clone was picked up one time. The rearrangement links TRBV5-1 to TRBJ2-3, with 10 bases identical to TRBD2. Germline values: CDR1 SGHRS, CDR2 YFSETQ. CDR3 length: 17 residues. The trim removed 0 bases at V and 10 bases at J, leaving 14 bases unmatched. For the CDR3, the DNA is TGCGCCAGCAGCTTGGCCGGTTTTCTAGCGGGAGAGGGAGCGCAGTATTTT. It codes for CASSLAGFLAGEGAQYF.

The J gene is TRBJ2-7, the V gene TRBV6-6; TRBD2 might be the D (6 bases). Trimming left V 3 bases short and J 0 bases short, with 12 bases between. From germline, CDR1 is MNHNY and CDR2 SVGAGI (reference sequence). CDR3 length: 15 amino acids. The CDR3 nucleotides are TGTGCCAGCAGTTATGCCGGGACTCGCTCCTACGAGCAGTACTTC. Residues: CASSYAGTRSYEQYF.

The V call is TRBV7-2, the J call TRBJ1-5, with D possibly TRBD1 on 5 matching bases. Trimming pared 2 bases from V and 0 bases from J, leaving 8 bases between. The CDR3 length is 15 residues. CDR1 and CDR2 (germline): SGHTA, FQGNSA. The CDR3 here is CASSLSGDSNQPQHF. In nucleotides, the CDR3 is TGTGCCAGCAGCTTATCGGGGGATAGCAATCAGCCCCAGCATTTT.

V and J are TRBV6-2 or TRBV6-3 and TRBJ2-1; no clear D gene. This CDR3 spans 12 amino acids. Germline CDR1 reads MNHEY; CDR2 reads SVGEGT. The V end was cut by 0 bases, the J end by 4 bases, with 1 base between. The CDR3: CASSYSYNEQFF. Written as DNA, the CDR3 is TGTGCCAGCAGTTACTCTTACAATGAGCAGTTCTTC.

This sequence joins TRBV3-1 (or the pseudogene TRBV3-2) and TRBJ2-7; D gene uncertain. This CDR3 contains 16 residues. Trimming left V 0 bases short and J 3 bases short, with 15 bases between. Germline CDR1 LGHDT, CDR2 YNNKEL (reference sequence). In nucleotides, the CDR3 is TGTGCCAGCAGCCAAGAAGGGTCCTACGGAAACTACGAGCAGTACTTC. It codes for CASSQEGSYGNYEQYF.

The chain has TRBV5-4 and TRBJ1-1, with a tentative D call TRBD1 (6 bases). This CDR3 spans 17 amino acids. CDR1 is SGHNT, CDR2 YYREEE, per germline (reference sequence). With 0 bases removed from V and 0 bases from J, the gap between germline ends came to 15 bases. The CDR3 DNA sequence: TGTGCCAGCAGCTTGGGCCCCCTACAGGGACTGAACACTGAAGCTTTCTTT. It yields the protein CASSLGPLQGLNTEAFF.

This clone was found a few times. The chain recombines TRBV7-2 with TRBJ2-2; possibly TRBD2 for D (5 bases). CDR1 is SGHTA and CDR2 is FQGNSA in the germline V gene. The CDR3 has 15 amino acids. Trimming stripped 5 bases from V and 1 base from J, with 11 bases between. The CDR3 sequence: CASSALGVNTGELFF. The CDR3 DNA reads as TGTGCCAGCAGCGCCTTGGGAGTGAACACCGGGGAGCTGTTTTTT.